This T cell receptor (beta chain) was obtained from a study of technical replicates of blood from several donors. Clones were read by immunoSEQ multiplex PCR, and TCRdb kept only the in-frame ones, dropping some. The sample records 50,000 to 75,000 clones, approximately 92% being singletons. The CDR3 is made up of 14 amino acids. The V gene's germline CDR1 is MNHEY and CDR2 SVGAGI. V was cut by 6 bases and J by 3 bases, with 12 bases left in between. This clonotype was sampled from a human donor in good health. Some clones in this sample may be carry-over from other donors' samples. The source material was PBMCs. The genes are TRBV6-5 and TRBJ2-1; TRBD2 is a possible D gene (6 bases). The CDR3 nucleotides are TGTGCCAGCAGCCCAGCGGAGGGCTACAATGAGCAGTTCTTC. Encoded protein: CASSPAEGYNEQFF.